This is a list of T cell receptor beta chains from one sample in a study of early T cells in non-severe SARS-CoV-2 infection. TCRdb re-called the 5' RACE reads with MiXCR, one entry per CDR3 protein. The sample yields 50,000 to 70,000 distinct CDR3 sequences, approximately 6.1% seen once. This specimen consisted of whole blood, obtained at baseline. These TCRs come from an adult who was a healthcare worker with PCR-confirmed SARS-CoV-2 infection or an uninfected control (not recorded which). Each CDR3 is given with its conserved first and last residue.

j_call v_call cdr3_aa
TRBJ2-3 TRBV5-1 CASSLVLGADTQYF
TRBJ2-1 TRBV30 CAWSGKTSGSYNEQFF
TRBJ2-6 TRBV25-1 CASSEIQSSGANVLTF
TRBJ2-5 TRBV6-5 CASNTGQGEETQYF
TRBJ2-3 TRBV7-2 CASSTGLAGADTQYF
TRBJ1-5 TRBV15 CATSRDKGSNQPQHF
TRBJ2-7 TRBV14 CASAPRTSYEQYF
TRBJ2-2 TRBV25-1 CASRQGGNTGELFF
TRBJ1-1 TRBV29-1 CSVDGPGHTEAFF
TRBJ1-5 TRBV15 CATSTRDPRTPQHF
TRBJ2-2 TRBV9 CASSVGRESRAGELFF
TRBJ2-3 TRBV10-3 CAISEATTDTQYF
TRBJ2-3 TRBV6-2/TRBV6-3 CASSYSGHISTDTQYF
TRBJ1-6 TRBV2 CASSDGPGSPLHF
TRBJ1-1 TRBV24-1 CATERQGRAFF
TRBJ1-1 TRBV20-1 CSGSSRRTEAFF
TRBJ1-6 TRBV11-2 CASSLDYSGHNSPLHF
TRBJ2-2 TRBV9 CASSSLGGAGELFF
TRBJ2-7 TRBV25-1 CASSGDRGRYEQYF
TRBJ2-7 TRBV7-2 CASSLNKGPYEQYF
TRBJ2-7 TRBV29-1 CSVSLRDQYSYEQYF
TRBJ1-2 TRBV7-9 CASSLGQNNGYTF
TRBJ2-5 TRBV10-3 CAIKLAGGGQETQYF
TRBJ1-2 TRBV10-3 CAISDGFGPTGYTF
TRBJ2-5 TRBV28 CASSLVEETQYF
TRBJ2-1 TRBV7-2 CASSSSGTSGNYNEQFF
TRBJ2-3 TRBV29-1 CSVLSQGRTDTQYF
TRBJ1-2 TRBV12-3/TRBV12-4 CASSFSSTYGYTF
TRBJ2-3 TRBV12-3/TRBV12-4 CASTYGSGGLSTDTQYF
TRBJ2-1 TRBV21-1 CASSGLAGAYSVWEQFF
TRBJ2-1 TRBV12-3/TRBV12-4 CASSFQGDSDNEQFF
TRBJ1-5 TRBV28 CASITDNQPQHF
TRBJ2-3 TRBV6-5 CASRQGVYLTDTQYF
TRBJ1-2 TRBV3-1 CASSQDGRGYGYTF
TRBJ2-2 TRBV7-9 CASSLGPSQANTGELFF
TRBJ2-6 TRBV7-9 CASSLGSAGANVLTF
TRBJ2-3 TRBV18 CASSPGLASTDTQYF
TRBJ1-1 TRBV5-4 CASISPGGNTEAFF
TRBJ1-6 TRBV6-5 CASSYGGTGSPLHF
TRBJ2-1 TRBV20-1 CSASRLAEVNEQFF